This TCR beta chain was found in a study of cytomegalovirus exposure and HLA in healthy donors. Study-level results: It was reported that TCR beta sequences correctly inferred the HLA-A and HLA-B alleles for most subjects.

In regard to this clone: Its antigen is unidentified.

The germline V and J ends were trimmed by 1 base and 8 bases, with 14 bases remaining between them. The CDR3 is 14 amino acids. Germline CDR1 and CDR2: SEHNR and FQNEAQ (reference sequence). Both 60 Vbeta primers and 13 Jbeta primers went into the PCR. Measured with immunoSEQ multiplex PCR; TCRdb has only the in-frame clones, and not every one. The repertoire table contains tens of thousands of clones. The chain uses TRBV7-9 and TRBJ1-2; D is possibly TRBD1 (5 bases). Sequenced sample: PBMCs. This receptor was obtained from a woman aged 40 to 55 in good health and CMV-seronegative. The CDR3 is CASSLGATGMGYTF. In DNA, the CDR3 is TGTGCCAGCAGCTTAGGGGCCACAGGCATGGGCTACACCTTC.